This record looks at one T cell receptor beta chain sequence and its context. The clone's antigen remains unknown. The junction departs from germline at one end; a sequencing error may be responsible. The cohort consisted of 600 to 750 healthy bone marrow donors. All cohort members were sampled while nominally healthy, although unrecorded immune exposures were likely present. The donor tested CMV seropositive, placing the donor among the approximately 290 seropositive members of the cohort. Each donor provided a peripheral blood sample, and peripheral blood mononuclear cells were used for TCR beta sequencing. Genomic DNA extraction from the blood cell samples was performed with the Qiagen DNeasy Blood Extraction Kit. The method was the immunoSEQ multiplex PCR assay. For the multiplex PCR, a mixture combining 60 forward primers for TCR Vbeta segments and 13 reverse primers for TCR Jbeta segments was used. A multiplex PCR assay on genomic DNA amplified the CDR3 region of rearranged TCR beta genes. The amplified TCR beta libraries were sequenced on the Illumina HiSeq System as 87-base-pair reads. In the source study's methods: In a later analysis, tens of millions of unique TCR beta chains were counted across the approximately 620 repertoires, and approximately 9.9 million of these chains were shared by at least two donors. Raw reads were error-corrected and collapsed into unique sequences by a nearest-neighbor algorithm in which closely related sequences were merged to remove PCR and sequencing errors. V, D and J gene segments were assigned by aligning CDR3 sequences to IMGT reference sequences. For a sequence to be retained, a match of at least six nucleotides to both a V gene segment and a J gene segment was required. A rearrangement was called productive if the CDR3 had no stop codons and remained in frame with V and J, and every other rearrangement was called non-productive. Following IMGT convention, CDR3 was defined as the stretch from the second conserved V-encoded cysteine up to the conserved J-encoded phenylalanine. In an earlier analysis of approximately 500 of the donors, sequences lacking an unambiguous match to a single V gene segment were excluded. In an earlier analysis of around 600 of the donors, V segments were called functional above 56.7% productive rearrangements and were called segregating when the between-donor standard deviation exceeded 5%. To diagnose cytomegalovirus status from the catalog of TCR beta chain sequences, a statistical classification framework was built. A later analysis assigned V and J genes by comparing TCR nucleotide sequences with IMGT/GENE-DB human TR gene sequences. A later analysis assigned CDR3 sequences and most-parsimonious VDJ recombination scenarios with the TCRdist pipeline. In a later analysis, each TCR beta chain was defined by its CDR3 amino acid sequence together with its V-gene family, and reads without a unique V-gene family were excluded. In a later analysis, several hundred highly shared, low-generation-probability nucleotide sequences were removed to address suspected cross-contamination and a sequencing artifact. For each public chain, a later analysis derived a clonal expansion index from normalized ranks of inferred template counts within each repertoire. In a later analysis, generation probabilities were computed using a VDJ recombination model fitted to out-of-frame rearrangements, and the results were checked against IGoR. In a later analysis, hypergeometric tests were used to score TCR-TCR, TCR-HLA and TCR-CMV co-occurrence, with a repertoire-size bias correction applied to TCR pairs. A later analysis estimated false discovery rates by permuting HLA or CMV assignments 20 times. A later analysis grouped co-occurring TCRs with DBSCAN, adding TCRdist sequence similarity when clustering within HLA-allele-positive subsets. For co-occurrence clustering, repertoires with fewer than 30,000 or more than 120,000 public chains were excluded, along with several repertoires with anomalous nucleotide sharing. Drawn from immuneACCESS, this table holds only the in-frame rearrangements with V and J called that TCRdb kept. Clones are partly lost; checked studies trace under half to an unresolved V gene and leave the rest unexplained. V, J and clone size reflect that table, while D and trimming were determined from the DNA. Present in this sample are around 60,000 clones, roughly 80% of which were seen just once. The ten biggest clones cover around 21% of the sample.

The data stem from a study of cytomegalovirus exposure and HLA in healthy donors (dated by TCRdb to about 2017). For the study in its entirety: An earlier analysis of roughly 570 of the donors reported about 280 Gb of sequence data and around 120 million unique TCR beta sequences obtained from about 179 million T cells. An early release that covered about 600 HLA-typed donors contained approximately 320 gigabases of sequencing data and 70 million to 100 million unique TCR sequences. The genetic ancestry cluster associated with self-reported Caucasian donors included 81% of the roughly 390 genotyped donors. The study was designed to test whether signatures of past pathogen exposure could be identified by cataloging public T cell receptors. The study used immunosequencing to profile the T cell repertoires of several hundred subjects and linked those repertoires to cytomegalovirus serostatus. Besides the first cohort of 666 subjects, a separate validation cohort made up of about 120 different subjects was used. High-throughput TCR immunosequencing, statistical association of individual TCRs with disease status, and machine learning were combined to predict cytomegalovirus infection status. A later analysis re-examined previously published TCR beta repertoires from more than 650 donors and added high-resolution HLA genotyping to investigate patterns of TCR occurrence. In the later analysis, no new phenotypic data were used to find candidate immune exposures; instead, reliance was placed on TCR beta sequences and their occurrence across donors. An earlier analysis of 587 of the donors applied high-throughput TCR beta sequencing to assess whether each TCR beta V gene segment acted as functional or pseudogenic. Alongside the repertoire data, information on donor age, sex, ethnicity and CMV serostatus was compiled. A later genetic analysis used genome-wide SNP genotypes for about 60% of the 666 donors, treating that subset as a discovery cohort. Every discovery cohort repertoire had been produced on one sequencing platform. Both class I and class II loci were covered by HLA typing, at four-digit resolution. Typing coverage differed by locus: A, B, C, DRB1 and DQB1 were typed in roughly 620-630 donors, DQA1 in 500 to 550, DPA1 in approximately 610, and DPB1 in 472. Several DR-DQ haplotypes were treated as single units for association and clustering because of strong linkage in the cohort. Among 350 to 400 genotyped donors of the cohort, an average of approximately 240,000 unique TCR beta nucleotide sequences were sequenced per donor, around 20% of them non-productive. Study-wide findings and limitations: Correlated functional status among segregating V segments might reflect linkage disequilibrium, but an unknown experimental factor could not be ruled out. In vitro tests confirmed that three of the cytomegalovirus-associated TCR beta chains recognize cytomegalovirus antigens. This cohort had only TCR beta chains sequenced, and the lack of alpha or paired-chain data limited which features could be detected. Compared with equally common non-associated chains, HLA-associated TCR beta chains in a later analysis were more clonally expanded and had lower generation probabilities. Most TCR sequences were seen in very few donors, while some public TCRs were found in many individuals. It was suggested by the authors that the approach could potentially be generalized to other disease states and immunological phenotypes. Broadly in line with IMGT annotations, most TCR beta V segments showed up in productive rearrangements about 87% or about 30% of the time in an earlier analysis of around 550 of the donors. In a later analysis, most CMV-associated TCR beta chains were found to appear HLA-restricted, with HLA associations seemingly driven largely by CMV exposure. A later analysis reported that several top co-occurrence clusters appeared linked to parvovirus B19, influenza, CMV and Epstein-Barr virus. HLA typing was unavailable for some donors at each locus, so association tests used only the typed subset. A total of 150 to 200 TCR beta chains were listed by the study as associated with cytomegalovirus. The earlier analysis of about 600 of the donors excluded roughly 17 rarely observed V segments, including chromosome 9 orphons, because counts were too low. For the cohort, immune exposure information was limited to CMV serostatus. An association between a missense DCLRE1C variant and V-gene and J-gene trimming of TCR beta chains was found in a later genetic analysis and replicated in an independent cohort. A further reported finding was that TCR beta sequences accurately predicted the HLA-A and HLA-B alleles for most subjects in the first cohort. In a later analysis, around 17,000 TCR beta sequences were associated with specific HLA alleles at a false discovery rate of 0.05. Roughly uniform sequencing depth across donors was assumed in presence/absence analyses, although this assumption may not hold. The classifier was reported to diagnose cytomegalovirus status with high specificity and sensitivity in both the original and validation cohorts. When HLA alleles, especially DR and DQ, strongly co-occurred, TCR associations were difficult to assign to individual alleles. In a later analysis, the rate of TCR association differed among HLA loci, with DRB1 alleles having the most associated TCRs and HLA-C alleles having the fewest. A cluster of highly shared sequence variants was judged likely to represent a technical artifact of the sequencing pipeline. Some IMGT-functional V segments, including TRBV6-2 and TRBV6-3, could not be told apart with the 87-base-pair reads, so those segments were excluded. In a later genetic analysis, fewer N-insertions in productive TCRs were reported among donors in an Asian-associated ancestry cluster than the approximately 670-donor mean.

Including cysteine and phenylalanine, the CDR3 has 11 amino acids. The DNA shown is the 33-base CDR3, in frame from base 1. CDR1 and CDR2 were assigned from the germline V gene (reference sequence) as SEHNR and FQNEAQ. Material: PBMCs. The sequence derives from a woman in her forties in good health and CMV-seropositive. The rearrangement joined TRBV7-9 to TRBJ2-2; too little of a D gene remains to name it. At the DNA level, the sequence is TGTTCCAGCAGCCCTTTCGGGGAGCTGTTTTTT. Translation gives CSSSPFGELFF.